What follows are 22 T cell receptor beta chains derived from one specimen sequenced in a study of blood T cell repertoires in COVID-19. TCRdb keeps only in-frame clones here, not all; method: immunoSEQ multiplex PCR. The sample carries 300,000 to 350,000 clones, 83% recorded once. The specimen was peripheral blood. The receptors shown here come from a man aged 25 to 40 with active or convalescent COVID-19.

This chain links TRBV13 with TRBJ1-1, with D tentatively TRBD1 (6 bases). The CDR3 runs 14 residues. V lost 3 bases and J 1 base, leaving 9 bases between the germline ends. Germline V lookup: CDR1 PRHDT, CDR2 FYEKMQ (reference sequence). The CDR3, as DNA: TGTGCCAGCAGCTTCGAGGGGGAGAACACTGAAGCTTTCTTT. This encodes CASSFEGENTEAFF.

The V and J genes are TRBV13 and TRBJ2-1; perhaps TRBD1 as D (6 bases). The CDR3 sequence is 14 residues long. Germline V gene sequence: CDR1 PRHDT, CDR2 FYEKMQ (reference sequence). V shed 5 bases and J shed 10 bases, with 18 bases lying between them. The CDR3 reads CASSLARGVEEQFF. CDR3 coding DNA: TGTGCCAGCAGCCTAGCCAGGGGAGTAGAAGAGCAGTTCTTC.

This CDR3 is CASRLPGQGAGAFF. The CDR3, as DNA: TGTGCCAGTAGGCTACCCGGACAGGGGGCTGGAGCTTTCTTT. This rearrangement joins TRBV19 to TRBJ1-1; 11 bases align to TRBD1. The J segment lost 10 bases and the V segment lost 6 bases, leaving 10 bases of the junction unmatched. Germline V gene data show CDR1 as LNHDA and CDR2 as SQIVND (reference sequence). CDR3 length: 14 amino acids.

This chain uses TRBV10-3 with TRBJ1-4; D remains unclear. Germline V lookup: CDR1 ENHRY, CDR2 SYGVKD. The CDR3 runs to 15 residues. CDR3 bases: TGTGCTTCCGGACGGGGAACCTCAACTAATGAAAAACTGTTTTTT. Residues: CASGRGTSTNEKLFF.

This clone has more than one count but fewer than ten. The V gene is TRBV28, the J gene TRBJ1-5; 9 nucleotides align to TRBD1. CDR1 and CDR2 (germline): MDHEN, SYDVKM. The CDR3 length is 15 residues. Losses at the gene ends were 5 bases for V and 1 base for J; bases not matched to a gene: 3. CDR3 coding DNA: TGTGCCAGCAGTACAGGGGGCCGGAGCAATCAGCCCCAGCATTTT. Translated: CASSTGGRSNQPQHF.

CDR3: CAWSTRNTGELFF. CDR3 DNA sequence: TGTGCCTGGAGTACACGGAACACCGGGGAGCTGTTTTTT. The chain recombines TRBV30 with TRBJ2-2, with no clear D. V lost 2 bases and J 1 base, leaving 5 bases between the germline ends. The CDR3 has 13 amino acids. Looked up from germline, CDR1 is GTSNPN and CDR2 is SVGIG (reference sequence).

V is TRBV7-8 and J is TRBJ1-5; D is unclear. Germline CDR1 reads SGHVS; CDR2 reads FQNEAQ. The germline V and J ends were trimmed by 0 bases and 7 bases, with 13 bases remaining between them. CDR3 length: 15 amino acids. CDR3 amino acids: CASSLAWGGGQPQHF. In DNA form, the CDR3 reads TGTGCCAGCAGCTTAGCGTGGGGAGGAGGACAGCCCCAGCATTTT. Looking up the rest from reference TRBV7-8 and TRBJ1-5 gives the full variable domain: GAGVSQSPRYKVAKRGQDVALRCDPISGHVSLFWYQQALGQGPEFLTYFQNEAQLDKSGLPSDRFFAERPEGSVSTLKIQRTQQEDSAVYLCASSLAWGGGQPQHFGDGTRLSIL.

CDR3 coding DNA: TGTGCCAGCAGGGCTGAGACCCAGTACTTC. Residues: CASRAETQYF. The chain is built from TRBV2 and TRBJ2-5, with unresolved D. The CDR3 spans 10 residues. With 6 bases removed from V and 5 bases from J, the gap between germline ends came to 4 bases. From germline, CDR1 is SNHLY and CDR2 FYNNEI.

Here the CDR3 DNA reads TGTGCCTGGAGTACCTCTAGCGGGGGGGCTAGAACGCAGTATTTT. This sequence encodes CAWSTSSGGARTQYF. J is TRBJ2-3 and V is TRBV30; 12 positions match TRBD2. This CDR3 comprises 15 residues. The V segment lost 2 bases and the J segment 9 bases; nucleotides outside the gene matches: 9. Germline-derived CDR1 and CDR2 are GTSNPN and SVGIG (reference sequence).

This clone has only one observation. The chain uses TRBV5-1 and TRBJ1-1, with 10 bases aligning to TRBD1. The CDR3 has 16 residues. Trimming took 3 bases from V and 6 from J; bases not matched to a gene: 11. Germline CDR1 and CDR2: SGHRS and YFSETQ. Here the CDR3 DNA reads TGCGCCAGCAGCTGGGTCCCCCTGGACAGGGGGGCTGAAGCTTTCTTT. Its protein product is CASSWVPLDRGAEAFF.

V and J are TRBV2 and TRBJ1-5; D gene unclear. Trimming pared 8 bases from V and 4 bases from J, leaving 15 bases between. This CDR3 has 14 amino acids. Germline values: CDR1 SNHLY, CDR2 FYNNEI. The CDR3 DNA reads TGTGCCAGCCTGGAAAGCGAGGGAAATCAGCCCCAGCATTTT. Protein sequence: CASLESEGNQPQHF.

The chain combines TRBV6-5 with TRBJ2-7; 13 bases fit TRBD2. The CDR3 contains 14 residues. Germline V lookup: CDR1 MNHEY, CDR2 SVGAGI. Trimming cost V 6 bases and J 7 bases; bases outside gene matches: 6. The CDR3 coding sequence is TGTGCCAGCAGCTCTTCGGGACTAGCGGGAGAGCAGTACTTC. Its protein is CASSSSGLAGEQYF.

The chain uses TRBV7-2 and TRBJ2-7, with D perhaps TRBD1 (5 bases). Germline CDR1 reads SGHTA; CDR2 reads FQGNSA. The CDR3 extends over 11 amino acids. The ends were cut back, 6 bases at V and 4 bases at J, with 7 bases in the middle. CDR3 in DNA: TGTGCCAGCAGTCCAGGGTACGAGCAGTACTTC. The encoded protein is CASSPGYEQYF.

The chain couples TRBV9 to TRBJ1-5; 7 nucleotides align to TRBD1. J gave up 3 bases and V 0 bases, and 3 bases lay outside the gene matches. The CDR3 contains 15 residues. Germline CDR1 and CDR2: SGDLS and YYNGEE. CDR3 coding DNA: TGTGCCAGCAGCGTAGGAGGGGGCGTCAATCAGCCCCAGCATTTT. Protein: CASSVGGGVNQPQHF.

This clone showed up just a few times. The chain is built from TRBV29-1 and TRBJ1-2; 10 bases are shared with TRBD1. V trimming: 5 bases; J trimming: 5 bases; junction bases outside the gene matches: 8. The CDR3 loop spans 14 amino acids. Germline assignment: CDR1 SQVTM and CDR2 ANQGSEA. This chain's CDR3 is CSVMTGGTGYGYTF. DNA for the CDR3: TGCAGCGTTATGACAGGGGGCACGGGATATGGCTACACCTTC. Using reference TRBV29-1 and TRBJ1-2 for the parts outside the CDR3, the full variable domain is SAVISQKPSRDICQRGTSLTIQCQVDSQVTMMFWYRQQPGQSLTLIATANQGSEATYESGFVIDKFPISRPNLTFSTLTVSNMSPEDSSIYLCSVMTGGTGYGYTFGSGTRLTVV.

The chain employs TRBV12-3 or TRBV12-4 and TRBJ1-1, with D maybe TRBD1 (5 bases). The V gene lost 9 bases and the J gene lost 7 bases, with 18 bases spanning the gap. The CDR3 extends over 13 amino acids. CDR3 sequence reads: CASSRGEMIEAFF. The CDR3 region has the DNA TGTGCCAGTTCCCGGGGGGAAATGATTGAAGCTTTCTTT.

The genes are TRBV13 and TRBJ2-5; possible D gene TRBD2, 6 bases. V lost 4 bases, J lost 4 bases, and 16 bases lay in between. The germline V gene encodes CDR1 PRHDT and CDR2 FYEKMQ (reference sequence). This CDR3 spans 15 amino acids. CDR3 in amino acids: CASSSPAGGGETQYF. Written as DNA, the CDR3 is TGTGCCAGCAGCTCCCCCGCTGGGGGAGGAGAGACCCAGTACTTC.

This sequence joins TRBV9 and TRBJ1-4; no firm D call. Deletions cut 0 bases from V and 8 bases from J, with 14 bases between. Germline CDR1 and CDR2: SGDLS and YYNGEE. CDR3 size: 15 residues. The CDR3 region is CASSVAPQRREKLFF. CDR3 DNA: TGTGCCAGCAGCGTAGCCCCCCAACGGCGGGAAAAACTGTTTTTT.

This clone was counted once. This rearrangement joins TRBV30 to TRBJ1-5, with 8 bases lining up with TRBD1. The length of the CDR3 is 13 residues. Trimming at V came to 2 bases and at J to 6 bases, leaving 3 bases not matched to a gene. Per germline, CDR1 GTSNPN and CDR2 SVGIG (reference sequence). The chain's CDR3 is CAWSFDRGQPQHF. CDR3 DNA: TGTGCCTGGAGTTTCGACAGGGGTCAGCCCCAGCATTTT.

The V gene is TRBV11-3, the J gene TRBJ2-2; 12 bases agree with TRBD2. Losses at the gene ends were 5 bases for V and 7 bases for J; bases not matched to a gene: 8. CDR3 size: 16 residues. The germline V gene has CDR1 SGHNT and CDR2 YENEEA. CDR3 sequence reads: CASSPRTSGIGGELFF. Here the CDR3 DNA reads TGTGCCAGCAGCCCAAGGACTAGCGGGATAGGCGGGGAGCTGTTTTTT.

V is TRBV9 and J is TRBJ2-7, with 9 bases identical to TRBD1. The CDR3 consists of 16 residues. Germline loops: CDR1 SGDLS, CDR2 YYNGEE. The junction had 7 bases not matched to a gene; V was cut back by 3 bases and J by 0 bases. In nucleotides, the CDR3 is TGTGCCAGCAGCGAGTCGACGGGACAGGGCTCCTACGAGCAGTACTTC. Protein sequence: CASSESTGQGSYEQYF.

This clone was seen more than once but under ten times. The chain is built from TRBV18 and TRBJ1-6, with 9 nucleotides matching TRBD1. The CDR3 is 15 residues long. With V trimmed by 2 bases and J by 8 bases, 4 bases remained unmatched. CDR1 and CDR2 from the germline V gene are KGHSH and LQKENI. In DNA, the CDR3 is TGTGCCAGCTCACCAGGGCGGACAGGGGATTCACCCCTCCACTTT. Its protein is CASSPGRTGDSPLHF.